The 24 T cell receptor beta chains below all came from one sample that was sequenced in a study of blood T cell repertoires in COVID-19. Assay: immunoSEQ multiplex PCR; the TCRdb copy retains only in-frame clones and omits some. The profile shows tens of thousands of clones, 75% to 90% of them singletons. Material: peripheral blood. The receptors stem from a middle-aged man with active COVID-19.

The chain recombines TRBV28 with TRBJ2-1; 11 positions match TRBD2. Germline assignment: CDR1 MDHEN and CDR2 SYDVKM. The CDR3 length is 16 residues. V shed 5 bases, J shed 7 bases, and the junction held 10 bases outside the gene matches. The CDR3 protein is CASSALAGGPGNEQFF. CDR3 DNA: TGTGCCAGCAGTGCATTAGCGGGAGGGCCGGGGAATGAGCAGTTCTTC. Using reference TRBV28 and TRBJ2-1 for the parts outside the CDR3, the full variable domain is DVKVTQSSRYLVKRTGEKVFLECVQDMDHENMFWYRQDPGLGLRLIYFSYDVKMKEKGDIPEGYSVSREKKERFSLILESASTNQTSMYLCASSALAGGPGNEQFFGPGTRLTVL.

The chain joins TRBV6-5 to TRBJ1-1; D call uncertain. The CDR3 is made up of 11 amino acids. The V gene lost 6 bases and the J gene lost 1 base, with 3 bases spanning the gap. Germline V lookup: CDR1 MNHEY, CDR2 SVGAGI. The CDR3 sequence is CASRQNTEAFF. CDR3 coding DNA: TGTGCCAGCAGACAGAACACTGAAGCTTTCTTT.

The CDR3 DNA sequence: TGCGCCAGCAGCCGGGGGGACTCCTACGAGCAGTACTTC. It specifies CASSRGDSYEQYF. This chain uses TRBV5-1 with TRBJ2-7, with 7 nucleotides matching TRBD2. Germline V gene lookup returns CDR1 SGHRS and CDR2 YFSETQ. The CDR3 length is 13 residues. With V trimmed by 4 bases and J by 0 bases, 1 base remained unmatched. The whole variable domain, filled in from reference TRBV5-1 and TRBJ2-7, reads KAGVTQTPRYLIKTRGQQVTLSCSPISGHRSVSWYQQTPGQGLQFLFEYFSETQRNKGNFPGRFSGRQFSNSRSEMNVSTLELGDSALYLCASSRGDSYEQYFGPGTRLTVT.

This chain joins TRBV28 and TRBJ2-1; 10 bases are shared with TRBD1. After removal of 6 bases from V and 12 bases from J, the junction contained 11 bases not matched to a gene. There are 14 residues in the CDR3. CDR1 is MDHEN and CDR2 is SYDVKM in the germline V gene. The CDR3 protein is CASSLPSDRGVQFF. CDR3 in DNA: TGTGCCAGCAGCCTTCCCTCGGACAGGGGGGTGCAGTTCTTC.

The chain carries TRBV9 and TRBJ1-4; 10 positions match TRBD1. The germline CDR1 and CDR2 sequences are SGDLS and YYNGEE. The CDR3 is 14 residues long. With 2 bases clipped from V and 8 bases from J, the junction kept 3 bases outside the gene matches. The CDR3 nucleotides are TGTGCCAGCAGCGTCGACAGGGGGCGGGAAAAACTGTTTTTT. Translated, it gives CASSVDRGREKLFF.

The V call is TRBV7-9, the J call TRBJ2-3, with 9 bases identical to TRBD2. Trimming removed 1 base from V and 5 bases from J; junction bases left unmatched: 10. This CDR3 has 17 amino acids. Germline loops: CDR1 SEHNR, CDR2 FQNEAQ (reference sequence). Here the CDR3 DNA reads TGTGCCAGCAGCTTAGTTTCTAGCGGGGCGACCGTAGATACGCAGTATTTT. The encoded protein is CASSLVSSGATVDTQYF.

This clone was seen more than once but under ten times. The chain has TRBV7-2 and TRBJ2-2; tentative D call: TRBD2 (6 bases). The CDR3 covers 15 residues. CDR1 and CDR2 from the germline V gene are SGHTA and FQGNSA. The germline V and J ends were trimmed by 2 bases and 7 bases, with 14 bases remaining between them. The chain's CDR3 is CASSLTLADNGELFF. The DNA for the CDR3 is TGTGCCAGCAGCTTAACGTTAGCGGATAACGGGGAGCTGTTTTTT.

This clone has more than one count but fewer than ten. The V and J genes are TRBV6-5 and TRBJ1-1; D remains unclear. The CDR3 is made up of 12 amino acids. Germline-derived CDR1 and CDR2 are MNHEY and SVGAGI. Trimming took 7 bases from V and 7 from J, leaving 13 bases between them. The DNA of the CDR3 is TGTGCCAGCACGCGCGGCCAAGGTGAAGCTTTCTTT. Translated, it gives CASTRGQGEAFF.

This clone is medium-sized. The J gene is TRBJ2-5, the V gene TRBV6-2 or TRBV6-3; TRBD2 aligns across 9 bases. The CDR3 has 18 amino acids. CDR1 is MNHEY and CDR2 is SVGEGT in the germline V gene. After removal of 3 bases from V and 1 base from J, the junction contained 12 bases not matched to a gene. The CDR3: CASSYTAGGRAFQETQYF. The CDR3 DNA is TGTGCCAGCAGTTATACGGCGGGCGGGAGGGCCTTCCAAGAGACCCAGTACTTC.

The genes are TRBV28 and TRBJ1-2, with D possibly matching TRBD1 (5 bases). The germline gives CDR1 MDHEN, CDR2 SYDVKM. V lost 5 bases and J 4 bases, leaving 17 bases between the germline ends. The CDR3 has 15 residues. DNA for the CDR3: TGTGCCAGCAGTCCCGGGGGGGGTCGCGTCTATGGCTACACCTTC. It encodes CASSPGGGRVYGYTF.

The sample holds one count of this clone. J is TRBJ1-2 and V is TRBV6-4, with D unresolved. V dropped 2 bases and J dropped 5 bases, with 6 bases sitting between them. Germline V gene lookup returns CDR1 MRHNA and CDR2 SNTAGT. This CDR3 is 12 amino acids long. CDR3 in amino acids: CASSDSKYGYTF. DNA for the CDR3: TGTGCCAGCAGTGACAGCAAATATGGCTACACCTTC.

This chain links TRBV6-6 with TRBJ1-2, with 7 nucleotides matching TRBD1. The CDR3 runs to 13 residues. Germline V gene sequence: CDR1 MNHNY, CDR2 SVGAGI (reference sequence). The J segment lost 7 bases and the V segment lost 11 bases, leaving 13 bases of the junction unmatched. The CDR3 region is CAANPGQASGYTF. The CDR3 DNA reads as TGTGCCGCGAATCCAGGACAGGCCAGTGGCTACACCTTC.

The chain carries TRBV5-6 and TRBJ2-2, with TRBD2 identical over 8 bases. Trimming took 5 bases from V and 8 from J; bases not matched to a gene: 14. In germline, CDR1 is SGHDT, CDR2 YYEEEE. This CDR3 contains 16 residues. The CDR3 sequence is CASSSGLVPPEGELFF. In DNA form, the CDR3 reads TGTGCCAGCAGTTCGGGACTAGTCCCTCCGGAGGGGGAGCTGTTTTTT.

The chain carries TRBV7-5 and TRBJ1-4. TRBV7-5 is listed as a pseudogene. The CDR3 is 16 residues long. As DNA, the CDR3 is TGTGTCAGAAGCTTAGCTGGGTTGGAGAGGGTCCAAAAACTGTTTTTT. It yields the protein CVRSLAGLERVQKLFF.

This clone has only one observation. The V call is TRBV28, the J call TRBJ1-1, with D possibly being TRBD1 (6 bases). The CDR3 loop spans 11 amino acids. Looked up from germline, CDR1 is MDHEN and CDR2 is SYDVKM. V was cut by 3 bases and J by 11 bases, with 10 bases left in between. The CDR3 here is CASSLNRAAFF. In nucleotides, the CDR3 is TGTGCCAGCAGTTTGAACAGGGCCGCTTTCTTT.

This clone was detected only a few times. The V call is TRBV24-1, the J call TRBJ1-5, with a possible D match to TRBD1 (6 bases). This CDR3 region has 12 residues. Germline lookup yields CDR1 KGHDR and CDR2 SFDVKD. V lost 6 bases, J lost 6 bases, and 8 bases lay in between. CDR3 sequence (DNA): TGTGCCACCAGTAGGGGGAGTCAGCCCCAGCATTTT. It translates to CATSRGSQPQHF.

The V call is TRBV5-1, the J call TRBJ1-3, with D uncertain. From germline, CDR1 is SGHRS and CDR2 YFSETQ. Trimming pared 4 bases from V and 0 bases from J, leaving 11 bases between. The CDR3 contains 15 residues. The CDR3 reads CASSVDGSSGNTIYF. The CDR3 DNA is TGCGCCAGCAGCGTGGACGGTTCCTCTGGAAACACCATATATTTT.

The chain is built from TRBV20-1 and TRBJ1-1, with 9 bases aligning to TRBD1. The V gene's germline CDR1 is DFQATT and CDR2 SNEGSKA (reference sequence). There are 14 residues in the CDR3. V lost 3 bases and J lost 3; bases outside the gene matches: 5. The CDR3 here is CSASGDRAHTEAFF. The CDR3 bases are TGCAGTGCTAGTGGGGACAGGGCTCACACTGAAGCTTTCTTT.

This clone was seen only once. The J gene is TRBJ2-3, the V gene TRBV7-6, with TRBD2 matching over 16 bases. This CDR3 region has 16 residues. Germline trimming cut 5 bases from V and 5 bases from J; bases unmatched to any gene: 4. CDR1 and CDR2 from the germline V gene are SGHVS and FNYEAQ. The CDR3 DNA sequence: TGTGCCAGCAGCCCGGGACTAGCGGGAGGGAGAGATACGCAGTATTTT. This sequence encodes CASSPGLAGGRDTQYF.

The chain uses TRBV30 and TRBJ2-3; no clear D. Looked up from germline, CDR1 is GTSNPN and CDR2 is SVGIG (reference sequence). The length of the CDR3 is 17 residues. Trimming took 0 bases from V and 3 from J, leaving 19 bases between them. CDR3 amino acids: CAWSVPPPRLVTDTQYF. CDR3 in DNA: TGTGCCTGGAGTGTACCCCCACCCCGCCTAGTTACAGATACGCAGTATTTT.

The chain is built from TRBV9 and TRBJ1-1; possibly TRBD1 for D (5 bases). In germline, CDR1 is SGDLS, CDR2 YYNGEE. V was clipped by 3 bases and J by 7 bases, with 16 bases between them. The CDR3 extends over 14 amino acids. The DNA for the CDR3 is TGTGCCAGCAGCGACCGACCCGTAGACAGTGAAGCTTTCTTT. Translated, it gives CASSDRPVDSEAFF.

The V and J genes are TRBV7-2 and TRBJ1-2; 7 nucleotides line up with TRBD1. V shed 1 base and J 4 bases; nucleotides not matched to a gene: 9. The CDR3 consists of 16 residues. Germline assignment: CDR1 SGHTA and CDR2 FQGNSA. CDR3 coding DNA: TGTGCCAGCAGCTTAGTTCGGGACAGCTACTCCTATGGCTACACCTTC. It translates to CASSLVRDSYSYGYTF.

The chain couples TRBV6-6 to TRBJ1-6; D call uncertain. Germline CDR1 and CDR2: MNHNY and SVGAGI (reference sequence). Trimming removed 4 bases from V and 10 bases from J, with 14 bases in between. This CDR3 comprises 14 residues. This chain's CDR3 is CASSLDGRGSPLHF. Here the CDR3 DNA reads TGTGCCAGCAGTTTGGATGGGAGAGGGTCACCCCTCCACTTT.

The chain recombines TRBV2 with TRBJ2-7; D ambiguous. The V gene lost 5 bases and the J gene lost 6 bases, with 8 bases spanning the gap. CDR1 SNHLY and CDR2 FYNNEI come from the germline V gene. CDR3 size: 11 residues. CDR3 sequence reads: CASSIHAEQYF. CDR3 nucleotides: TGTGCCAGCAGTATACATGCCGAGCAGTACTTC.